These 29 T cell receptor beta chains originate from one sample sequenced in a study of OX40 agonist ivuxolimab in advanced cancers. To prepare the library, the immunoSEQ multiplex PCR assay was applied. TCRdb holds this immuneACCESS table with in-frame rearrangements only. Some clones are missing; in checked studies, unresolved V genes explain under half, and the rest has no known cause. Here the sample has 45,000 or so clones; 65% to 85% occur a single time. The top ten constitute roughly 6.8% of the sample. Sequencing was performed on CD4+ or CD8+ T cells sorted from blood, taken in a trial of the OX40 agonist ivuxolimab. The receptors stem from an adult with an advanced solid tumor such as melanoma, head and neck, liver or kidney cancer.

This CDR3 is CASSQTWTAGNTIYF. Here the CDR3 DNA reads TGTGCCAGCAGCCAAACATGGACGGCTGGAAACACCATATATTTT. The chain links TRBV7-2 to TRBJ1-3; D ambiguous. The germline CDR1 and CDR2 sequences are SGHTA and FQGNSA. The CDR3 loop spans 15 amino acids. Between the trimmed V and J ends, which lost 5 bases and 2 bases, there was a span of 13 bases.

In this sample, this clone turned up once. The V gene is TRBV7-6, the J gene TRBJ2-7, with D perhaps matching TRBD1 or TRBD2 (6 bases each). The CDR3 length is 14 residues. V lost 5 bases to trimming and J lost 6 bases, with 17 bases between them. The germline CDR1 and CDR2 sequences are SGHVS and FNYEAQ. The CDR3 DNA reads TGTGCCAGCAGCCAACCGGGGGCGGCGAGCGAGCAGTACTTC. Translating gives CASSQPGAASEQYF.

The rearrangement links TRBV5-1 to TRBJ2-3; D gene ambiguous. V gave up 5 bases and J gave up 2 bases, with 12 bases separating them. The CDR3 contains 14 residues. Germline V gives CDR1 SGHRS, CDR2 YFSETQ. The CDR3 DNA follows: TGCGCCAGCAGTAGGCCGGAGTCCACAGATACGCAGTATTTT. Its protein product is CASSRPESTDTQYF. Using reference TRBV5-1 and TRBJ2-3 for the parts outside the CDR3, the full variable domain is KAGVTQTPRYLIKTRGQQVTLSCSPISGHRSVSWYQQTPGQGLQFLFEYFSETQRNKGNFPGRFSGRQFSNSRSEMNVSTLELGDSALYLCASSRPESTDTQYFGPGTRLTVL.

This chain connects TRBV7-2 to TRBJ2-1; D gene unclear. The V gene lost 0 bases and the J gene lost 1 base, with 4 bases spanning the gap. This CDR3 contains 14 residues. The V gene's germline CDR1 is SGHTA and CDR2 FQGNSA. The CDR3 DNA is TGTGCCAGCAGCTTAGCGGGATCCTACAATGAGCAGTTCTTC. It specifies CASSLAGSYNEQFF.

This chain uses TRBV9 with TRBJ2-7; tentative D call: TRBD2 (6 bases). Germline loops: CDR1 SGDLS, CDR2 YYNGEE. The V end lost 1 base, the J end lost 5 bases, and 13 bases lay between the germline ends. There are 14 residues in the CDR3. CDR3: CASSVRWEVHEQYF. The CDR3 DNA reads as TGTGCCAGCAGCGTAAGGTGGGAGGTCCACGAGCAGTACTTC.

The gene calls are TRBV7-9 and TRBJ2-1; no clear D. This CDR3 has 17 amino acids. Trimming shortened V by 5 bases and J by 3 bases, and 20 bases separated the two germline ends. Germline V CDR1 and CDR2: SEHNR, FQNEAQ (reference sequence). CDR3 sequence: CASSAFGVPGLYNEQFF. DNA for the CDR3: TGTGCCAGCAGCGCATTTGGGGTGCCGGGCCTCTACAATGAGCAGTTCTTC.

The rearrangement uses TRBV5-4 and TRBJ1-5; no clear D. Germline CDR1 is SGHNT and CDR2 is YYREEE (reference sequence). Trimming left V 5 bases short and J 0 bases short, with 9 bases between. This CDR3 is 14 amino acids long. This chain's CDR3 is CASSPDGSNQPQHF. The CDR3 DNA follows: TGTGCCAGCAGTCCTGACGGTAGCAATCAGCCCCAGCATTTT.

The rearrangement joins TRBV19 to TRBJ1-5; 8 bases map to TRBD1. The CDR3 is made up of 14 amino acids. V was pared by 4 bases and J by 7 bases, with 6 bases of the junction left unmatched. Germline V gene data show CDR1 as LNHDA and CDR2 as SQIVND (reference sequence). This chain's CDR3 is CASSSRQGLQPQHF. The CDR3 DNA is TGTGCCAGTAGTAGCCGACAGGGGTTGCAGCCCCAGCATTTT.

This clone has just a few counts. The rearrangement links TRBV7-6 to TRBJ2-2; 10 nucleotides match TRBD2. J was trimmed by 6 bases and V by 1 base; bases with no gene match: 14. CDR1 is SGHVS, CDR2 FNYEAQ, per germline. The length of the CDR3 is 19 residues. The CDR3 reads CASSLVDPLAGEWAGELFF. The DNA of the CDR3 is TGTGCCAGCAGCTTAGTGGACCCCCTAGCGGGAGAATGGGCCGGGGAGCTGTTTTTT.

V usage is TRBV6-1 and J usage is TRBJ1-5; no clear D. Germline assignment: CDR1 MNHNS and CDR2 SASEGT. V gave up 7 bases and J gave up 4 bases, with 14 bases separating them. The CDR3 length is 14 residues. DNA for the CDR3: TGTGCCAGCACCAATCCCTTCGGTAATCAGCCCCAGCATTTT. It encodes CASTNPFGNQPQHF.

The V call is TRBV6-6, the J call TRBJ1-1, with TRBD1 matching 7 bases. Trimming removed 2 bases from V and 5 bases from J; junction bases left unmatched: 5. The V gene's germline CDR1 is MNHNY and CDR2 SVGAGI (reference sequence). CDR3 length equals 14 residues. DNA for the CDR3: TGTGCCAGCAGTTACGGGACAGCGAAAACTGAAGCTTTCTTT. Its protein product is CASSYGTAKTEAFF.

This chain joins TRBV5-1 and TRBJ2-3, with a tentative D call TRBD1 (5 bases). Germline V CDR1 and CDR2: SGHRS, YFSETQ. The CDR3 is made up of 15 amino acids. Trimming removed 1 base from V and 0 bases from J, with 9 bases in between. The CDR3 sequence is CASSLQTVSTDTQYF. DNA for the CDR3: TGCGCCAGCAGCTTGCAGACAGTGAGCACAGATACGCAGTATTTT.

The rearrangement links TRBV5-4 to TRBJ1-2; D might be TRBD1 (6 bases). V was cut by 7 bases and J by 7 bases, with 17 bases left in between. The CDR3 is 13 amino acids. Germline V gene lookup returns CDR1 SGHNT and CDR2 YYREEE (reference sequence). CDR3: CASGVSGERGYTF. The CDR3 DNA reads TGTGCCAGCGGGGTTTCAGGGGAGCGTGGCTACACCTTC.

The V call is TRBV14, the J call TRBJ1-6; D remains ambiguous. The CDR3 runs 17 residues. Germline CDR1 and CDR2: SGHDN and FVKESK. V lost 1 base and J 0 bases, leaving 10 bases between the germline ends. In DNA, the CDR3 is TGTGCCAGCAGCCAAGTGGGCGGGAGCTCCTATAATTCACCCCTCCACTTT. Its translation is CASSQVGGSSYNSPLHF.

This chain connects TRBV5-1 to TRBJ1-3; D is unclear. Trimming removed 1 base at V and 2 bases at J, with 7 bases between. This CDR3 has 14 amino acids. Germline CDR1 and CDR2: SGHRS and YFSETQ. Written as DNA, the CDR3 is TGCGCCAGCAGCTTGCGCATCCCTGGAAACACCATATATTTT. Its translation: CASSLRIPGNTIYF.

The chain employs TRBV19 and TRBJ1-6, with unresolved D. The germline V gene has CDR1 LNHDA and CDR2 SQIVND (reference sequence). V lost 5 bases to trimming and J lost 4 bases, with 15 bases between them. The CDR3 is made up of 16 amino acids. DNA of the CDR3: TGTGCCAGTAGTTCTCCGACACGGAGTTATAATTCACCCCTCCACTTT. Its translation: CASSSPTRSYNSPLHF.

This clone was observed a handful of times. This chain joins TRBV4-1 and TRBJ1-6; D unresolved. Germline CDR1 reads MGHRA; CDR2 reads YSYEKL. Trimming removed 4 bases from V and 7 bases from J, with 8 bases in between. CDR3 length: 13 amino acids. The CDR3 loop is CASSPRANSPLHF. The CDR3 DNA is TGCGCCAGCAGCCCGAGGGCCAATTCACCCCTCCACTTT.

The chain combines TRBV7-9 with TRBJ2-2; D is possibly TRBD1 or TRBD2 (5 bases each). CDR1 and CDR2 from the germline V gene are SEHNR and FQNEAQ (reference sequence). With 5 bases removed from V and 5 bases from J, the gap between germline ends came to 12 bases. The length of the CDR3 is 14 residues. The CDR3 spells CASSPGTGTGELFF. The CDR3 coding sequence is TGTGCCAGCAGCCCAGGGACCGGTACCGGGGAGCTGTTTTTT.

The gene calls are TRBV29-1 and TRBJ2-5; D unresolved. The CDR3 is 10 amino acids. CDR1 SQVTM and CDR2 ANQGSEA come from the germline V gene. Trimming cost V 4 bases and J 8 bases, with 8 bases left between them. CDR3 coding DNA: TGCAGCGTTGGCCTTGAAACCCAGTACTTC. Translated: CSVGLETQYF.

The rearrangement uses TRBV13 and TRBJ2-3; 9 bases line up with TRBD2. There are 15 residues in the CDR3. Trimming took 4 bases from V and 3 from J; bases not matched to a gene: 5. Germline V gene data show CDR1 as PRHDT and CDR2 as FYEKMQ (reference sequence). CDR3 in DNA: TGTGCCAGCAGCTCCTTAGCGGGAGCAACAGATACGCAGTATTTT. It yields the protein CASSSLAGATDTQYF.

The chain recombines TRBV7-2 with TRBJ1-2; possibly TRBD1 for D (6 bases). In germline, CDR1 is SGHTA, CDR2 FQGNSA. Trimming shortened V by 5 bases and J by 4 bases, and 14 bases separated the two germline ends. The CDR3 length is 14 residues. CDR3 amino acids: CASSPWTETYGYTF. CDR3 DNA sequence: TGTGCCAGCAGCCCCTGGACAGAAACCTATGGCTACACCTTC.

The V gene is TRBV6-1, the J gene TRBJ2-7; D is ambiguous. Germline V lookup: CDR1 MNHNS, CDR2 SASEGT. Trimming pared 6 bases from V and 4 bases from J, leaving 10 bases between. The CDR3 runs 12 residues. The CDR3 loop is CASRSEGYEQYF. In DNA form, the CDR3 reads TGTGCCAGCAGAAGTGAAGGTTACGAGCAGTACTTC.

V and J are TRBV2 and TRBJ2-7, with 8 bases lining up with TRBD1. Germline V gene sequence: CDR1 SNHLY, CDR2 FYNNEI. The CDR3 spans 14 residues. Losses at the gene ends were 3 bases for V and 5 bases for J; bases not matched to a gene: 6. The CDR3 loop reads CASSDGQGAHEQYF. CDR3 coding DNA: TGTGCCAGCAGTGACGGACAGGGAGCCCACGAGCAGTACTTC.

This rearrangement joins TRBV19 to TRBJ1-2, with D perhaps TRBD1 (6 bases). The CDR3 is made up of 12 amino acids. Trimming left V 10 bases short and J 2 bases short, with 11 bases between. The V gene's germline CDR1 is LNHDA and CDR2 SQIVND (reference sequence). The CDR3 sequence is CAIHRENYGYTF. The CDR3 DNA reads TGTGCCATCCACAGGGAAAACTATGGCTACACCTTC.

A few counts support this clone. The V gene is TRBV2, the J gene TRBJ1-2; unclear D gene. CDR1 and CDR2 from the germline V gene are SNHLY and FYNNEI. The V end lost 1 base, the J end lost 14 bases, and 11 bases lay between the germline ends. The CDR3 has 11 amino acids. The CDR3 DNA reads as TGTGCCAGCAGTGAAGGTCTGGGTAGGACCTTC. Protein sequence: CASSEGLGRTF.

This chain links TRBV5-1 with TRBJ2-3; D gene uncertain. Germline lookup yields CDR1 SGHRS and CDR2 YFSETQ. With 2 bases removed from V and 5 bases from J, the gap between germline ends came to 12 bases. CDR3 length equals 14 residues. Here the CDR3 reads CASSFRPRGDTQYF. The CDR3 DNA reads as TGCGCCAGCAGCTTTAGACCCCGCGGAGATACGCAGTATTTT.

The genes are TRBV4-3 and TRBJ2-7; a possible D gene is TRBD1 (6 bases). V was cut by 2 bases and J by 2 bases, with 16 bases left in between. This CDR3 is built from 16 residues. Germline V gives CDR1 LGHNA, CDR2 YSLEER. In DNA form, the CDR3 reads TGCGCCAGCAGCCAATACTCCGGACAGCGTACCTACGAGCAGTACTTC. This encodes CASSQYSGQRTYEQYF.

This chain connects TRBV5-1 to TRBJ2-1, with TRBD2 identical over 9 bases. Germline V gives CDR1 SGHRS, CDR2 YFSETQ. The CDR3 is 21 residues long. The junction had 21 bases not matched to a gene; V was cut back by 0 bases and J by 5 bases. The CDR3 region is CASSLGLAAQTSRGVHNEQFF. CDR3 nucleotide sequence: TGCGCCAGCAGCTTGGGACTAGCGGCCCAAACTTCCAGGGGGGTTCACAATGAGCAGTTCTTC.

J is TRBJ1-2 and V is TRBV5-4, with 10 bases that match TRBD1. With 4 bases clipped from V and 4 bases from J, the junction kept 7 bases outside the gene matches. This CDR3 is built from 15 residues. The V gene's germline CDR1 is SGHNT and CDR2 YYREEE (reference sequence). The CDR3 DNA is TGTGCCAGCAGCACCGACAGGGGGCAAAGCTATGGCTACACCTTC. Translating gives CASSTDRGQSYGYTF.